Presented here are 17 T cell receptor beta chains from one specimen sequenced in a study of cytomegalovirus exposure and HLA in healthy donors. The PCR ran on 60 Vbeta and 13 Jbeta primers. Sequencing used immunoSEQ multiplex PCR; TCRdb keeps in-frame clones, though not all of them. The sample records a few hundred thousand clones, over 60% being singletons. The sequenced sample consisted of PBMCs. The receptors shown here come from a man aged 40-55 years in good health and CMV-seronegative.

The V call is TRBV27, the J call TRBJ1-3, with 7 bases lining up with TRBD1. The V gene end was trimmed by 6 bases and the J gene end by 0 bases; junction bases not matched to a gene: 5. The CDR3 is 15 residues long. Germline V gene data show CDR1 as MNHEY and CDR2 as SMNVEV (reference sequence). The CDR3 region is CASRQGSVSGNTIYF. The CDR3, as DNA: TGTGCCAGCAGACAGGGGTCCGTCTCTGGAAACACCATATATTTT.

The chain joins TRBV7-9 to TRBJ1-2, with 7 bases matching TRBD1. Germline CDR1 SEHNR, CDR2 FQNEAQ (reference sequence). With V trimmed by 5 bases and J by 5 bases, 5 bases remained unmatched. The CDR3 totals 13 residues. CDR3 nucleotide sequence: TGTGCCAGCAGCCCGGACAGGACTTATGGCTACACCTTC. Residues: CASSPDRTYGYTF.

The V call is TRBV7-9, the J call TRBJ2-1; 10 bases are shared with TRBD1. In germline, CDR1 is SEHNR, CDR2 FQNEAQ (reference sequence). Germline trimming cut 1 base from V and 4 bases from J; bases unmatched to any gene: 1. The CDR3 runs 15 residues. CDR3 protein: CASSLVDRGYNEQFF. Here the CDR3 DNA reads TGTGCCAGCAGCTTAGTGGACAGGGGGTACAATGAGCAGTTCTTC.

The rearrangement joins TRBV4-1 to TRBJ2-2, with TRBD2 identical over 7 bases. This CDR3 region has 16 residues. Germline trimming cut 0 bases from V and 5 bases from J; bases unmatched to any gene: 6. Germline V gives CDR1 MGHRA, CDR2 YSYEKL. CDR3 region: CASSQEPGGRTGELFF. In DNA, the CDR3 is TGCGCCAGCAGCCAAGAACCCGGGGGGAGGACCGGGGAGCTGTTTTTT.

The chain combines TRBV5-1 with TRBJ2-5; 9 bases fit TRBD1. Germline V CDR1 and CDR2: SGHRS, YFSETQ. Trimming removed 2 bases from V and 5 bases from J; junction bases left unmatched: 4. The CDR3 runs to 14 residues. The DNA for the CDR3 is TGCGCCAGCAGCTTAACAGGGGGCGAGGAGACCCAGTACTTC. This encodes CASSLTGGEETQYF.

V and J are TRBV5-1 and TRBJ1-1, with TRBD1 as a possible D gene (6 bases). The length of the CDR3 is 15 residues. Trimming shortened V by 4 bases and J by 0 bases, and 13 bases separated the two germline ends. The germline V gene has CDR1 SGHRS and CDR2 YFSETQ. CDR3 nucleotide sequence: TGCGCCAGCAGCCCTATCACAGGGCTGAACACTGAAGCTTTCTTT. This codes for CASSPITGLNTEAFF.

The chain employs TRBV7-2 and TRBJ1-2, with 7 bases identical to TRBD1. The CDR3 covers 15 residues. Losses at the gene ends were 5 bases for V and 8 bases for J; bases not matched to a gene: 14. The germline V gene encodes CDR1 SGHTA and CDR2 FQGNSA. The DNA of the CDR3 is TGTGCCAGCAGCCCCACAGGGGACCCTTTGGGGGGCTACACCTTC. Encoded protein: CASSPTGDPLGGYTF.

The chain joins TRBV15 to TRBJ2-2; 10 bases are a match to TRBD2. Germline V gene lookup returns CDR1 LNHNV and CDR2 YYDKDF (reference sequence). The CDR3 has 17 amino acids. V dropped 3 bases and J dropped 5; count of bases not matched to a gene: 9. CDR3 nucleotides: TGTGCCACCAGCAGGGAGGGCGGGACTAGCGCAACCGGGGAGCTGTTTTTT. Amino acid sequence: CATSREGGTSATGELFF.

The chain is built from TRBV7-2 and TRBJ1-5; D not certain. V was cut by 6 bases and J by 0 bases, with 9 bases left in between. From germline, CDR1 is SGHTA and CDR2 FQGNSA. The CDR3 loop spans 14 amino acids. The CDR3 DNA reads TGTGCCAGCAGGCCCGGGAGTAGCAATCAGCCCCAGCATTTT. It translates to CASRPGSSNQPQHF.

V usage is TRBV28 and J usage is TRBJ1-2, with D maybe TRBD1 (5 bases). Germline V CDR1 and CDR2: MDHEN, SYDVKM. This CDR3 comprises 14 residues. The germline V and J ends were trimmed by 2 bases and 1 base, with 8 bases remaining between them. In DNA form, the CDR3 reads TGTGCCAGCAGTTTAGGGGCCCTTAACTATGGCTACACCTTC. Protein: CASSLGALNYGYTF.

V and J are TRBV7-2 and TRBJ1-1; D gene uncertain. CDR1 and CDR2 from the germline V gene are SGHTA and FQGNSA. The CDR3 spans 13 residues. V gave up 5 bases and J gave up 8 bases, with 15 bases separating them. CDR3 protein: CASSLDFGSEAFF. The CDR3 bases are TGTGCCAGCAGCCTGGACTTCGGGTCGGAAGCTTTCTTT.

This chain joins TRBV7-2 and TRBJ2-7, with 7 bases that match TRBD2. The CDR3 loop spans 17 amino acids. The J segment lost 2 bases and the V segment lost 1 base, leaving 11 bases of the junction unmatched. Germline CDR1 is SGHTA and CDR2 is FQGNSA. CDR3 protein: CASSLVRVAGDAYEQYF. CDR3 bases: TGTGCCAGCAGCTTAGTAAGGGTGGCGGGGGATGCCTACGAGCAGTACTTC.

The J gene is TRBJ1-2, the V gene TRBV6-1; D possibly corresponds to TRBD1 (5 bases). The CDR3 contains 15 residues. The V gene lost 7 bases and the J gene lost 2 bases, with 17 bases spanning the gap. Germline lookup yields CDR1 MNHNS and CDR2 SASEGT. CDR3 in DNA: TGTGCCAGCACCTGGTGGGGCAGAAGAAACTATGGCTACACCTTC. Its protein is CASTWWGRRNYGYTF.

Of note for this clone: Other DNA sequences from this sample encode an identical CDR3 as well. The chain uses TRBV2 and TRBJ2-2, with 8 nucleotides matching TRBD2. V lost 6 bases, J lost 3 bases, and 18 bases stayed unmatched. The CDR3 length is 19 residues. Per germline, CDR1 SNHLY and CDR2 FYNNEI. For the CDR3, the DNA is TGTGCCAGCAGCGATCGAAGCGGGAGCACTAAGGGGGACACCGGGGAGCTGTTTTTT. Its protein is CASSDRSGSTKGDTGELFF. Combining the CDR3 with reference TRBV2 and TRBJ2-2 gives the whole variable domain EPEVTQTPSHQVTQMGQEVILRCVPISNHLYFYWYRQILGQKVEFLVSFYNNEISEKSEIFDDQFSVERPDGSNFTLKIRSTKLEDSAMYFCASSDRSGSTKGDTGELFFGEGSRLTVL.

This CDR3 reads CASGGRGAADTEAFF. The DNA of the CDR3 is TGTGCTAGTGGTGGCAGGGGGGCCGCGGACACTGAAGCTTTCTTT. The chain links TRBV12-5 to TRBJ1-1; 7 bases line up with TRBD1. CDR1 and CDR2 (germline): LGHNT, FRNRAP. CDR3 length: 15 residues. With V trimmed by 5 bases and J by 3 bases, 9 bases remained unmatched.

The chain is built from TRBV11-2 and TRBJ2-5; possibly TRBD2 for D (5 bases). The V and J ends lost 0 bases and 4 bases respectively, with 12 bases between them. Germline CDR1 and CDR2: SGHAT and FQNNGV. The CDR3 is made up of 15 amino acids. The chain's CDR3 is CASSLDVWETETQYF. As DNA, the CDR3 is TGTGCCAGCAGCTTAGATGTCTGGGAGACAGAGACCCAGTACTTC.

The chain recombines TRBV30 with TRBJ2-7, with D maybe TRBD1 (5 bases). This CDR3 is built from 14 residues. V gave up 7 bases and J gave up 6 bases, with 22 bases separating them. Germline CDR1 is GTSNPN and CDR2 is SVGIG (reference sequence). This CDR3 is CAYEQAPGLLEQYF. DNA for the CDR3: TGTGCCTACGAACAGGCTCCGGGTCTACTCGAGCAGTACTTC.